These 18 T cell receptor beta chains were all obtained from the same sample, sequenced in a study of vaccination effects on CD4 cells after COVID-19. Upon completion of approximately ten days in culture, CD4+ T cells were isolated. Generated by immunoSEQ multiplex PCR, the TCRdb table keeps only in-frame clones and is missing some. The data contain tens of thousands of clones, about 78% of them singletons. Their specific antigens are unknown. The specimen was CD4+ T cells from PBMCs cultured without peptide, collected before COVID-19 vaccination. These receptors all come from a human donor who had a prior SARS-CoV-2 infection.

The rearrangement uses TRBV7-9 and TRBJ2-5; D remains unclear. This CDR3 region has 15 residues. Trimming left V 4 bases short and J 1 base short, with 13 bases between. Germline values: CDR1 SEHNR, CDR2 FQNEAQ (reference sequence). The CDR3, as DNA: TGTGCCAGCAGCTCAGGCCTCCCTGCCCAAGAGACCCAGTACTTC. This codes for CASSSGLPAQETQYF.

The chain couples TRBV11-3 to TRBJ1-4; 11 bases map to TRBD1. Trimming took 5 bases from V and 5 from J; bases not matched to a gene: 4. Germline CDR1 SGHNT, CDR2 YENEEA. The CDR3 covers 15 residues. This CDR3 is CASSLGQGANEKLFF. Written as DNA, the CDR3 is TGTGCCAGCAGCCTCGGACAGGGGGCAAATGAAAAACTGTTTTTT.

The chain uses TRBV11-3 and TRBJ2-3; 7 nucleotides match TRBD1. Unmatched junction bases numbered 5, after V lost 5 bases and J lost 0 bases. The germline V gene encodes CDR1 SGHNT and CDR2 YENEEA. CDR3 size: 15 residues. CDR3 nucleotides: TGTGCCAGCAGCACGGGACAGACGAGCACAGATACGCAGTATTTT. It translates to CASSTGQTSTDTQYF. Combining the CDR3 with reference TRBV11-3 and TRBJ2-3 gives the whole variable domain EAGVVQSPRYKIIEKKQPVAFWCNPISGHNTLYWYLQNLGQGPELLIRYENEEAVDDSQLPKDRFSAERLKGVDSTLKIQPAELGDSAVYLCASSTGQTSTDTQYFGPGTRLTVL.

The CDR3 DNA reads TGTGCCATCAGCACGGGACATGGGGGTCCGAGCTCTGGAAACACCATATATTTT. Residues: CAISTGHGGPSSGNTIYF. The chain uses TRBV10-3 and TRBJ1-3; a weak D match, TRBD1 (6 bases). Trimming shortened V by 6 bases and J by 0 bases, and 21 bases separated the two germline ends. The CDR3 totals 18 residues. Germline V gene data show CDR1 as ENHRY and CDR2 as SYGVKD.

This CDR3 is CASSPDGSTDTQYF. CDR3 DNA sequence: TGTGCCAGCAGTCCCGACGGAAGCACAGATACGCAGTATTTT. The rearrangement links TRBV7-3 to TRBJ2-3; D is unresolved. CDR1 is SGHTA, CDR2 FQGTGA, per germline. There are 14 residues in the CDR3. Deletions cut 6 bases from V and 0 bases from J, with 10 bases between.

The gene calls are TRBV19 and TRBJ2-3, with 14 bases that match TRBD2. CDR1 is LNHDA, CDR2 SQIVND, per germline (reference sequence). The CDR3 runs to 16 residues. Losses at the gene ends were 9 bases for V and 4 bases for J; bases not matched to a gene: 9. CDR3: CASRVTSGGVADTQYF. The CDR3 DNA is TGTGCCAGCAGGGTGACTAGCGGGGGGGTGGCAGATACGCAGTATTTT.

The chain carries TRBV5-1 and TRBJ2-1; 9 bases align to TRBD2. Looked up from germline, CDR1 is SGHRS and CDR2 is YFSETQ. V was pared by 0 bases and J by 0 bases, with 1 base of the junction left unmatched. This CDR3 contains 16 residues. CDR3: CASSLELAGSYNEQFF. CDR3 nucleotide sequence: TGCGCCAGCAGCTTGGAACTAGCGGGCTCCTACAATGAGCAGTTCTTC.

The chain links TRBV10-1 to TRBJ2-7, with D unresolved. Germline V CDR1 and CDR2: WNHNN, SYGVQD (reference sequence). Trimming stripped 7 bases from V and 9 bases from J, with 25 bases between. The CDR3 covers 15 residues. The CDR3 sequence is CASNFCGGPSATQYF. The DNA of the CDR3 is TGCGCCAGCAACTTCTGTGGCGGACCCTCCGCGACGCAGTACTTC.

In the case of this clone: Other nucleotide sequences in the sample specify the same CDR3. CDR3 coding DNA: TGTGCCAGCAGCTTAAGGGGTGGCGGGGAAGCTTTCTTT. It codes for CASSLRGGGEAFF. The V and J genes are TRBV7-3 and TRBJ1-1, with unresolved D. The CDR3 has 13 amino acids. V lost 1 base to trimming and J lost 8 bases, with 11 bases between them. In germline, CDR1 is SGHTA, CDR2 FQGTGA.

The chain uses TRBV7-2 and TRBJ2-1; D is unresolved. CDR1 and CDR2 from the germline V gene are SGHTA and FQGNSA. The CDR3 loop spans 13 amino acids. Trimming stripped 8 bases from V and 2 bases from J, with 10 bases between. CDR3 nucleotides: TGTGCCAGCGGCCTTCCTACCTACAATGAGCAGTTCTTC. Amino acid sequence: CASGLPTYNEQFF. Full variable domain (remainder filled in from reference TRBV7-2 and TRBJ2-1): GAGVSQSPSNKVTEKGKDVELRCDPISGHTALYWYRQSLGQGLEFLIYFQGNSAPDKSGLPSDRFSAERTGGSVSTLTIQRTQQEDSAVYLCASGLPTYNEQFFGPGTRLTVL.

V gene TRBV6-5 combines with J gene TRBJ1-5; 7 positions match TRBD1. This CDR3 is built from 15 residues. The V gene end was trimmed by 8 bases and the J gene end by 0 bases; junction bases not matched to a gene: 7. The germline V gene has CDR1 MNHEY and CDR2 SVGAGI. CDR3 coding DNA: TGTGCCAGCGGACCGACAGGGATTAGCAATCAGCCCCAGCATTTT. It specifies CASGPTGISNQPQHF.

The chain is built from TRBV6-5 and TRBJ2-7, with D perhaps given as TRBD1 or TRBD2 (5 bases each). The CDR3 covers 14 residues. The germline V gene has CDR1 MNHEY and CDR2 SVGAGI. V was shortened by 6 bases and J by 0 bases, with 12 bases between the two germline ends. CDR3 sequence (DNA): TGTGCCAGCAGCATCCGGGACGACTCCTACGAGCAGTACTTC. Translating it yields CASSIRDDSYEQYF.

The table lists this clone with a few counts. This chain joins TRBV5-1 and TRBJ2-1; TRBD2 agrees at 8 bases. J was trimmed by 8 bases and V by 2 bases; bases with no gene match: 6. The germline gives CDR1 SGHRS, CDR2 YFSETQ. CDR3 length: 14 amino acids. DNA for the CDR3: TGCGCCAGCAGCTTTAGCGGGGAGGGCGATGAGCAGTTCTTC. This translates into CASSFSGEGDEQFF.

The CDR3 DNA reads TGTGCCAGCTCACCTTCTTCTATCAGCGCAGGGATCATGAACACTGAAGCTTTCTTT. It yields the protein CASSPSSISAGIMNTEAFF. This rearrangement joins TRBV18 to TRBJ1-1, with a weak D call TRBD1 (5 bases). CDR1 is KGHSH and CDR2 is LQKENI in the germline V gene. Trimming pared 3 bases from V and 0 bases from J, leaving 23 bases between. This CDR3 is 19 amino acids long. The full variable domain, completed using reference TRBV18 and TRBJ1-1, is NAGVMQNPRHLVRRRGQEARLRCSPMKGHSHVYWYRQLPEEGLKFMVYLQKENIIDESGMPKERFSAEFPKEGPSILRIQQVVRGDSAAYFCASSPSSISAGIMNTEAFFGQGTRLTVV.

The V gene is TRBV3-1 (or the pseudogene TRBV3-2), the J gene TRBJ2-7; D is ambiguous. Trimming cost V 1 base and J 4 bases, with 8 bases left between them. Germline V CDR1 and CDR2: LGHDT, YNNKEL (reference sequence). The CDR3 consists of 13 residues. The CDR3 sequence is CASSQGLGYEQYF. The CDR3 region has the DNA TGTGCCAGCAGCCAAGGGTTGGGGTACGAGCAGTACTTC.

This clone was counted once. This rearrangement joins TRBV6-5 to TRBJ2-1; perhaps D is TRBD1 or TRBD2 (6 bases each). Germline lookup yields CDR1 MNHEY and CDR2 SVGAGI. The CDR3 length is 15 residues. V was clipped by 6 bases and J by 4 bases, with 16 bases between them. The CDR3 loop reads CASRQRGGRYNEQFF. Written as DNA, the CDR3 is TGTGCCAGCAGACAGCGAGGGGGGCGGTACAATGAGCAGTTCTTC.

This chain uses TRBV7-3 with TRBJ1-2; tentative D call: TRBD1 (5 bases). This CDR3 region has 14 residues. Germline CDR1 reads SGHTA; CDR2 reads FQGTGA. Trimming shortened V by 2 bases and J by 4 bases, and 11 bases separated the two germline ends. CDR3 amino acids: CASSLRWDGYGYTF. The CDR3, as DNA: TGTGCCAGCAGCTTACGATGGGACGGCTATGGCTACACCTTC.

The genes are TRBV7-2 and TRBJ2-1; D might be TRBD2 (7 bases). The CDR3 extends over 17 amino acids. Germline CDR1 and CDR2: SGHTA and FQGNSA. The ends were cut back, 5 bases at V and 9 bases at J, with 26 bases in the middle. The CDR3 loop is CASSPPLVWGGAFEQFF. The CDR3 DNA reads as TGTGCCAGCAGCCCCCCTTTAGTGTGGGGGGGGGCTTTTGAGCAGTTCTTC.